This TCR beta chain was documented in a study of cytomegalovirus exposure and HLA in healthy donors (TCRdb year 2017). For the study in its entirety: An earlier analysis of about 560 of the donors reported approximately 260 Gb of sequence data and around 110 million unique TCR beta sequences obtained from around 190 million T cells. About 300 gigabases of sequencing data and tens of millions of unique TCR sequences were included in an early release covering about 700 HLA-typed donors. Of the roughly 400 genotyped donors, approximately 83% fell in the genetic ancestry cluster associated with self-reported Caucasian donors. The study aimed to test whether cataloging public T cell receptors could reveal signatures of past pathogen exposure. The T cell repertoires of around 730 subjects were profiled by immunosequencing and related to cytomegalovirus serostatus. Along with the 666-subject first cohort, a separate validation cohort of some 130 different subjects was used. High-throughput TCR immunosequencing, statistical association of individual TCRs with disease status, and machine learning were combined to predict cytomegalovirus infection status. To study patterns of TCR occurrence, a later analysis re-analyzed previously published TCR beta repertoires from around 700 donors and added high-resolution HLA genotyping. Rather than drawing on any new phenotypic data, the later analysis identified candidate immune exposures from TCR beta sequences and the way those sequences occurred across donors. An earlier analysis of some 500 of the donors used high-throughput TCR beta sequencing to judge whether each TCR beta V gene segment behaved as functional or pseudogenic. Alongside the repertoire data, information on donor age, sex, ethnicity and CMV serostatus was compiled. In a later genetic analysis, genome-wide SNP genotypes for about 55% of the roughly 700 donors were used, and that subset was treated as a discovery cohort. All discovery cohort repertoires had been generated on a single sequencing platform. Both class I and class II loci were covered by HLA typing, at four-digit resolution. The number of donors typed differed by locus, with 629-630 for A, B, C, DRB1 and DQB1, roughly 520 for DQA1, 600 to 610 for DPA1, and approximately 470 for DPB1. Roughly 5 DR-DQ haplotypes were handled as single units for association and clustering because linkage in the cohort was strong. On average, about 240,000 unique TCR beta nucleotide sequences were sequenced per donor among some 430 genotyped donors of the cohort, with 15% to 20% of those sequences being non-productive. General conclusions and limits of the study: For the cohort, immune exposure information was limited to CMV serostatus. In a later analysis, HLA-associated TCR beta chains showed more clonal expansion and lower generation probabilities than non-associated chains that were equally common. The cohort was sequenced for TCR beta chains only, and without alpha or paired-chain data the features that could be detected were limited. The sequencing pipeline was judged likely to have produced a cluster of highly shared sequence variants as a technical artifact. In an earlier analysis of 500 to 650 of the donors, most TCR beta V segments appeared in productive rearrangements about 87% or about 30% of the time, broadly matching IMGT annotations. A further reported finding was that TCR beta sequences accurately predicted the HLA-A and HLA-B alleles for most subjects in the first cohort. An association between a missense DCLRE1C variant and V-gene and J-gene trimming of TCR beta chains was found in a later genetic analysis and replicated in an independent cohort. The study listed 150 to 200 TCR beta chains as associated with cytomegalovirus. The classifier was reported to diagnose cytomegalovirus status with high specificity and sensitivity in both the original cohort and the validation cohort. A few of the identified cytomegalovirus-associated TCR beta chains were confirmed in vitro to be specific for cytomegalovirus antigens. Most TCR sequences were observed very rarely across donors, whereas some public TCRs were present in many individuals. HLA typing was unavailable for some donors at each locus, so association tests used only the typed subset. In a later analysis, TCR association rates were found to vary across HLA loci, with the most associated TCRs seen for DRB1 alleles and the fewest for HLA-C alleles. Presence/absence analyses assumed roughly uniform sequencing depth across donors, an assumption that may not hold. Specific HLA alleles were associated with some 15,000 TCR beta sequences at a false discovery rate of 0.05 in a later analysis. Some IMGT-functional V segments, including TRBV6-2 and TRBV6-3, could not be told apart with the 87-base-pair reads, so those segments were excluded. According to a later analysis, parvovirus B19, influenza, CMV and Epstein-Barr virus appeared linked to several top co-occurrence clusters. Compared with the approximately 700-donor mean, donors in an Asian-associated ancestry cluster had fewer N-insertions in productive TCRs, according to a later genetic analysis. Correlated functional status among segregating V segments might be attributable to linkage disequilibrium, but an unknown experimental factor could not be ruled out. Most CMV-associated TCR beta chains appeared to be HLA-restricted in a later analysis, and the HLA associations seemed to be driven largely by CMV exposure. The earlier analysis of 450 to 700 of the donors excluded around 17 rarely observed V segments, including chromosome 9 orphons, because counts were too low. The authors suggested that the approach could potentially be extended to other disease states and immunological phenotypes. When HLA alleles, especially DR and DQ, strongly co-occurred, attributing TCR associations to individual alleles was difficult.

In this sample, this clone turned up a few times. Its antigen is unknown. No base quality information exists; no much larger clone differs at one position. Sequences SGHVS (CDR1) and FNYEAQ (CDR2) are obtained from the germline V gene. Trimming takes 5 bases off V and 10 bases off J; junction bases not matched to a gene: 17. CDR3 length: 18 amino acids, cysteine to phenylalanine. Only CDR3 DNA is held: 54 bases, read in frame from base 1. The cohort consisted of 666 healthy bone marrow donors. Cohort members were all nominally healthy when sampled, although unrecorded immune exposures were likely present. The donor was CMV seronegative and was included in the group of over 300 seronegative cohort members. A peripheral blood sample was provided by each donor, and peripheral blood mononuclear cells were used for TCR beta sequencing. The Qiagen DNeasy Blood Extraction Kit was used to extract genomic DNA from the blood cell samples.

Library creation used the immunoSEQ multiplex PCR assay. The multiplex PCR relied on a mix of 60 forward primers for TCR Vbeta segments and 13 reverse primers for TCR Jbeta segments. A multiplex PCR assay on genomic DNA amplified the CDR3 region of rearranged TCR beta genes. On the Illumina HiSeq System, the amplified TCR beta libraries were sequenced as 87-base-pair reads. Per the source publication's procedure: A later analysis tallied 75 million to 85 million unique TCR beta chains across the 650 to 750 repertoires, and around 12 million of those chains were shared by two or more donors. A nearest-neighbor algorithm error-corrected the raw reads and collapsed the reads into unique sequences, merging closely related sequences to remove PCR and sequencing errors. CDR3 sequences were aligned to IMGT reference sequences to assign V, D and J gene segments. Each retained sequence needed at least a six-nucleotide match to both a V gene segment and a J gene segment. A rearrangement was called productive if the CDR3 had no stop codons and remained in frame with V and J, and every other rearrangement was called non-productive. Following IMGT convention, CDR3 was defined as the stretch from the second conserved V-encoded cysteine up to the conserved J-encoded phenylalanine. The earlier analysis of more than 450 of the donors excluded sequences that lacked an unambiguous match to a single V gene segment. An earlier analysis of 587 of the donors called V segments functional above 56.7% productive rearrangements and segregating when the between-donor standard deviation exceeded 5%. A statistical classification framework was developed to diagnose cytomegalovirus status using the catalog of TCR beta chain sequences. In a later analysis, TCR nucleotide sequences were compared against IMGT/GENE-DB human TR gene sequences so that V and J genes could be assigned. In a later analysis, CDR3 sequences and most-parsimonious VDJ recombination scenarios were assigned using the TCRdist pipeline. In a later analysis, each TCR beta chain was defined by its CDR3 amino acid sequence together with its V-gene family, and reads without a unique V-gene family were excluded. In a later analysis, 500 to 650 highly shared, low-generation-probability nucleotide sequences were removed to address suspected cross-contamination and a sequencing artifact. For each public chain, a later analysis derived a clonal expansion index from normalized ranks of inferred template counts within each repertoire. A later analysis computed generation probabilities with a VDJ recombination model fitted to out-of-frame rearrangements, and checked the results against IGoR. A later analysis scored TCR-TCR, TCR-HLA and TCR-CMV co-occurrence with hypergeometric tests, applying a repertoire-size bias correction to TCR pairs. In a later analysis, false discovery rates were estimated by permuting HLA or CMV assignments 20 times. In a later analysis, co-occurring TCRs were grouped using DBSCAN, and TCRdist sequence similarity was added for clustering within HLA-allele-positive subsets. Repertoires with fewer than 30,000 or more than 120,000 public chains, plus five repertoires with anomalous nucleotide sharing, were excluded from co-occurrence clustering. TCRdb stores this immuneACCESS table with in-frame sequences only. Part of the clones is absent; in the studies checked, under half of the shortfall reflects unresolved V genes, and no reason is known for the rest. V, J and clone size were drawn from that table, and D and trimming were deduced from the DNA. Recorded for this sample are 90,000 to 100,000 clones; around 70% of them occurred a single time. Jointly, the top ten make up about 1.3% of the sample.

The chain joins TRBV7-6 to TRBJ1-6; the central 10 bases match TRBD1. Sequencing was performed on PBMCs. The TCR originated in a female donor in good health and CMV-seronegative. The DNA is as follows: TGTGCCAGCAGCCAGTCTAAATGGAGACAGGGGGCATTGTCACCCCTCCACTTT. Translation gives CASSQSKWRQGALSPLHF.